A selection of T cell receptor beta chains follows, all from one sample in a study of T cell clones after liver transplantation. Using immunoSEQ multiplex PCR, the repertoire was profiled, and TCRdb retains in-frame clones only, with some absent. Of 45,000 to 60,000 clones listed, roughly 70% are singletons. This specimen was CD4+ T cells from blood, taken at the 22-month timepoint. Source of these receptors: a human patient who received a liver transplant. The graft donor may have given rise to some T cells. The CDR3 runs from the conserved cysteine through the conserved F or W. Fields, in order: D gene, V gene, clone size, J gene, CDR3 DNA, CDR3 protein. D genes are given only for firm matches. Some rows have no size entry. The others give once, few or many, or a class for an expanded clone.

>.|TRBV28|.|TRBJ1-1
TGTGCCAGCAGTTTAAGTTCATCGAACACTGAAGCTTTCTTT
CASSLSSSNTEAFF
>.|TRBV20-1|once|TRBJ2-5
TGCAGTGGACTTAGTCAAGAGACCCAGTACTTC
CSGLSQETQYF
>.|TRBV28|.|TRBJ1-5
TGTGCCAGCGACGGGAGGTTCAATCAGCCCCAGCATTTT
CASDGRFNQPQHF
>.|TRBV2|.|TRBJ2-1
TGTGCCAGCAGTGCGGGGGGACAGGTAAATGAGCAGTTCTTC
CASSAGGQVNEQFF
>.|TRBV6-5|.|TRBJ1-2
TGTGCCAGCAGTTACCGGGAGGTCAGAGATGGCTACACCTTC
CASSYREVRDGYTF
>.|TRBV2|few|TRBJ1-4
TGTGCCAGCCTTGGGGTCTCAAATGAAAAACTGTTTTTT
CASLGVSNEKLFF
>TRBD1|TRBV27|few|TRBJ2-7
TGTGCCAGCAGTTTCAGAGGACAGGGGGACTACGAGCAGTACTTC
CASSFRGQGDYEQYF
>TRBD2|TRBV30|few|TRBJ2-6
TGTGCCTGGAGAGTATCTTGGGGGGGTTTCTCTGGGGCCAACGTCCTGACTTTC
CAWRVSWGGFSGANVLTF
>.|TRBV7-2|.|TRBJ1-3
TGTGCCAGCAGCTTATTTGAATTTGACACCATATATTTT
CASSLFEFDTIYF
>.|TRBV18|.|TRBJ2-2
TGTGCCAGCTCACCGCAGCTCGGACAGCCGAACACCGGGGAGCTGTTTTTT
CASSPQLGQPNTGELFF